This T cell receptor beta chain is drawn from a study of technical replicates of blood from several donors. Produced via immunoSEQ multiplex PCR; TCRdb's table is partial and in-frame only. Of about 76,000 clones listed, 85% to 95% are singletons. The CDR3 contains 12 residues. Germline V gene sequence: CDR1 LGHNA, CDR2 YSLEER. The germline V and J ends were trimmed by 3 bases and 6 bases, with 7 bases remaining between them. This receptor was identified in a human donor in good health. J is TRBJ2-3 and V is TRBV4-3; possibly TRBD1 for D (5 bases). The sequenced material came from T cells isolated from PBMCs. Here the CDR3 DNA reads TGCGCCAGCAGCCATTACAGGGATACGCAGTATTTT. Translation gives CASSHYRDTQYF.